A selection of T cell receptor beta chains follows, all from one sample in a study of a mutant IDH1 vaccine in newly diagnosed glioma. Data came from immunoSEQ multiplex PCR; TCRdb stores just in-frame clones and leaves some out. The data show tens of thousands of clones, around 84% seen once. Antigens for these TCRs are unknown. The input for sequencing was PBMCs, taken from a glioma patient whose treatment included an IDH1 peptide vaccine. These receptors were collected from a woman in her late teens or twenties with glioma. CDR3s include the opening cysteine and the closing phenylalanine or tryptophan. A D gene is named only where the DNA matches it firmly. Some rows mark clone size as missing; the rest say once, few, many or name a class of expanded clone.

CDR3nt: TGTGCCAGCAGTAAGAGTAGGGGGGGCGGCTACACCTTC; CDR3aa: CASSKSRGGGYTF; abundance: -; d_gene: -; v_gene: TRBV2; j_gene: TRBJ1-2
CDR3nt: TGTGCCACCAGCAGAGACCAGCTGCAAGAGACCCAGTACTTC; CDR3aa: CATSRDQLQETQYF; abundance: -; d_gene: -; v_gene: TRBV15; j_gene: TRBJ2-5
CDR3nt: TGTGCCAGCAGTGACTCTGGGACCGGGGAGCTGTTTTTT; CDR3aa: CASSDSGTGELFF; abundance: once; d_gene: -; v_gene: TRBV6-4; j_gene: TRBJ2-2
CDR3nt: TGTGCCAGCAGCCCATTCAATGAGCAGTTCTTC; CDR3aa: CASSPFNEQFF; abundance: -; d_gene: -; v_gene: TRBV7-9; j_gene: TRBJ2-1
CDR3nt: TGCGCCAGCAGCCAAGGGCAGGGGGTCACCTACGAGCAGTACTTC; CDR3aa: CASSQGQGVTYEQYF; abundance: -; d_gene: TRBD1; v_gene: TRBV4-3; j_gene: TRBJ2-7
CDR3nt: TGTGCCAGCTCTAGGAATGAGGGACCCAGCACAGATACGCAGTATTTT; CDR3aa: CASSRNEGPSTDTQYF; abundance: -; d_gene: -; v_gene: TRBV18; j_gene: TRBJ2-3
CDR3nt: TGTGCCAGCAGTTTTTACAGCTCCTACGAGCAGTACTTC; CDR3aa: CASSFYSSYEQYF; abundance: -; d_gene: -; v_gene: TRBV5-6; j_gene: TRBJ2-7
CDR3nt: TGCGCCAGCAGCCAAGCGTGGACTAGCGGGAGGACCTACAATGAGCAGTTCTTC; CDR3aa: CASSQAWTSGRTYNEQFF; abundance: -; d_gene: TRBD2; v_gene: TRBV4-3; j_gene: TRBJ2-1
CDR3nt: TGTGCCAGCAGCTTTGGGGATCTTGCGGGTGACTACGAGCAGTACTTC; CDR3aa: CASSFGDLAGDYEQYF; abundance: -; d_gene: -; v_gene: TRBV13; j_gene: TRBJ2-7
CDR3nt: TGCGCCAGCAGCCACAGCGAGTTCGCGAACACCGGGGAGCTGTTTTTT; CDR3aa: CASSHSEFANTGELFF; abundance: -; d_gene: -; v_gene: TRBV4-3; j_gene: TRBJ2-2
CDR3nt: TGTGCCAGCAGCTTTAGGCAGGGCTACGAGCAGTACTTC; CDR3aa: CASSFRQGYEQYF; abundance: once; d_gene: -; v_gene: TRBV7-9; j_gene: TRBJ2-7
CDR3nt: TGTGCCAGCAGTCTTGGGGGGGGTACAGATACGCAGTATTTT; CDR3aa: CASSLGGGTDTQYF; abundance: -; d_gene: TRBD2; v_gene: TRBV6-1; j_gene: TRBJ2-3
CDR3nt: TGTGCCCTCGGGCAGGGTGGTCGCTACGAGCAGTACTTC; CDR3aa: CALGQGGRYEQYF; abundance: medium-sized; d_gene: -; v_gene: TRBV6-1; j_gene: TRBJ2-7
CDR3nt: TGCGCCAGCAGCTTGGAAGGGGCGCGGACCGGGGAGCTGTTTTTT; CDR3aa: CASSLEGARTGELFF; abundance: once; d_gene: -; v_gene: TRBV5-1; j_gene: TRBJ2-2
CDR3nt: TGTGCCAGCAGCTTTTCCCAATTTGGCTACACCTTC; CDR3aa: CASSFSQFGYTF; abundance: -; d_gene: -; v_gene: TRBV11-3; j_gene: TRBJ1-2
CDR3nt: TGTGCTAGCAGCTTACGGGCTAGCGGGACCTACGAGCAGTACTTC; CDR3aa: CASSLRASGTYEQYF; abundance: -; d_gene: TRBD2; v_gene: TRBV7-7; j_gene: TRBJ2-7
CDR3nt: TGTGCCAGCAGTGGAGGGTTGATAGATACGCAGTATTTT; CDR3aa: CASSGGLIDTQYF; abundance: -; d_gene: -; v_gene: TRBV2; j_gene: TRBJ2-3
CDR3nt: TGTGCCAGCAGCGTAGAAGGACATACGAGGGAGACCCAGTACTTC; CDR3aa: CASSVEGHTRETQYF; abundance: -; d_gene: -; v_gene: TRBV9; j_gene: TRBJ2-5
CDR3nt: TGTGCCAGCAGTTTACTCGGAGGGGGGGCTGGGCAGCCCCAGCATTTT; CDR3aa: CASSLLGGGAGQPQHF; abundance: -; d_gene: -; v_gene: TRBV27; j_gene: TRBJ1-5
CDR3nt: TGTGCCAGCACGGGGGGGGCGGCGGGGCTTGGCGAGCAGTACTTC; CDR3aa: CASTGGAAGLGEQYF; abundance: -; d_gene: TRBD2; v_gene: TRBV11-2; j_gene: TRBJ2-7
CDR3nt: TGTGCCAGCAGTTACTCGGTCAGTAACTATGGCTACACCTTC; CDR3aa: CASSYSVSNYGYTF; abundance: -; d_gene: -; v_gene: TRBV6-5; j_gene: TRBJ1-2
CDR3nt: TGCGCCAGCAGCTTGGCCGGGACCCGCGGCGATGAGCAGTTCTTC; CDR3aa: CASSLAGTRGDEQFF; abundance: -; d_gene: -; v_gene: TRBV5-1; j_gene: TRBJ2-1
CDR3nt: TGTGCCAGCAGCTCGACTAGGATTAATGAGCAGTTCTTC; CDR3aa: CASSSTRINEQFF; abundance: -; d_gene: -; v_gene: TRBV7-2; j_gene: TRBJ2-1